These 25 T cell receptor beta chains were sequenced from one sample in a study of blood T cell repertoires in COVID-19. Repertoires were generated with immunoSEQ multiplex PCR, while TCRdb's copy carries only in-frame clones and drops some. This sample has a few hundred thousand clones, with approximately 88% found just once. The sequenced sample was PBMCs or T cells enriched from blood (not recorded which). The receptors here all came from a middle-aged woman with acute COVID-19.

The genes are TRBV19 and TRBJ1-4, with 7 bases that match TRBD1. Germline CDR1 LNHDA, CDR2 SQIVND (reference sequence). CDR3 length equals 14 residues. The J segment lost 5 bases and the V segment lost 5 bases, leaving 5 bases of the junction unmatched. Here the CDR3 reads CASSSGQANEKLFF. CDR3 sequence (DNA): TGTGCCAGTAGTTCCGGACAGGCAAATGAAAAACTGTTTTTT.

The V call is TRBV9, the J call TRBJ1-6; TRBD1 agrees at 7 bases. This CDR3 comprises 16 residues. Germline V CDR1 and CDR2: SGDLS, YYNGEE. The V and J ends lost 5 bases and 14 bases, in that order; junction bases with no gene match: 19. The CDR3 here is CASRRSGTDRFAALHF. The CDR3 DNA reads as TGTGCCAGCAGGAGGTCGGGGACAGATCGTTTTGCGGCCCTCCACTTT.

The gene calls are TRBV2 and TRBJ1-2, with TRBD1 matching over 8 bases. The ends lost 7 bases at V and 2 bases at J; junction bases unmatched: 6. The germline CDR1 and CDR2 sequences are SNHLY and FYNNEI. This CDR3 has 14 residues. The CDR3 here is CASKSGQGNYGYTF. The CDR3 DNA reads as TGTGCCAGCAAATCCGGACAGGGAAACTATGGCTACACCTTC.

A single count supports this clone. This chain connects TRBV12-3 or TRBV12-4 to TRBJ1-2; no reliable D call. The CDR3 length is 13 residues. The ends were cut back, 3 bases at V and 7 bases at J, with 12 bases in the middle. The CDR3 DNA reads TGTGCCAGCAGTTTTTTGGCGGCCATTGGCTACACCTTC. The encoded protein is CASSFLAAIGYTF.

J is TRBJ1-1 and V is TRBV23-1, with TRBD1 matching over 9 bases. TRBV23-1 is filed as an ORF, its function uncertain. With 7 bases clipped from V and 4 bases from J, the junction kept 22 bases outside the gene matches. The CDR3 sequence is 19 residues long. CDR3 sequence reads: CASKRLQQRTGEAVTEAFF. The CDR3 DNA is TGCGCCAGCAAACGCCTGCAACAGCGGACAGGGGAAGCAGTCACTGAAGCTTTCTTT.

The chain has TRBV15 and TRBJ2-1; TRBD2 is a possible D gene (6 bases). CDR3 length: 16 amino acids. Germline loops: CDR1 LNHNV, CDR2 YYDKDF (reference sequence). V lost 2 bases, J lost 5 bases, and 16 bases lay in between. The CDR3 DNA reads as TGTGCCACCAGCAGATCTACACGGAGGGGAAACAATGAGCAGTTCTTC. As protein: CATSRSTRRGNNEQFF. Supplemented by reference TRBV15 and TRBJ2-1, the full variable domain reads DAMVIQNPRYQVTQFGKPVTLSCSQTLNHNVMYWYQQKSSQAPKLLFHYYDKDFNNEADTPDNFQSRRPNTSFCFLDIRSPGLGDTAMYLCATSRSTRRGNNEQFFGPGTRLTVL.

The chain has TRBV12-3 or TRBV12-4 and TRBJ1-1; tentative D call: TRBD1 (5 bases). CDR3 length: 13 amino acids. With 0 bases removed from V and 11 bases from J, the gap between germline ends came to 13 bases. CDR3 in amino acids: CASSLAGRGMAFF. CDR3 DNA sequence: TGTGCCAGCAGTTTAGCGGGGCGCGGGATGGCTTTCTTT.

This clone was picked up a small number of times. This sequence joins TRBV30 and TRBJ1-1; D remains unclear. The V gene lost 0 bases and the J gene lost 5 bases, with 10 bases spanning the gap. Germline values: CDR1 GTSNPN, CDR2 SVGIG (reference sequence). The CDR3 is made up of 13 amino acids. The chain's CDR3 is CAWSVNSGTEAFF. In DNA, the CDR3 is TGTGCCTGGAGTGTAAACAGTGGAACTGAAGCTTTCTTT.

CDR3 nucleotide sequence: TGTGCCAGCAGCCAATGGACAGGGGGTTATGGCTACACCTTC. Translation: CASSQWTGGYGYTF. The J gene is TRBJ1-2, the V gene TRBV3-1 (or the pseudogene TRBV3-2); 10 bases align to TRBD1. The germline V gene encodes CDR1 LGHDT and CDR2 YNNKEL (reference sequence). The CDR3 is 14 amino acids. Germline trimming cut 2 bases from V and 5 bases from J; bases unmatched to any gene: 2.

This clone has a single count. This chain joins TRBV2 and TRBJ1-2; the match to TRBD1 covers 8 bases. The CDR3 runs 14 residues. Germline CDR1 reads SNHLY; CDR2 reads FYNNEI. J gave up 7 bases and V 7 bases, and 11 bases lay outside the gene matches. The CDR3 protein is CASNGLGQGPGYTF. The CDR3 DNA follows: TGTGCCAGCAACGGGTTAGGACAGGGACCTGGCTACACCTTC.

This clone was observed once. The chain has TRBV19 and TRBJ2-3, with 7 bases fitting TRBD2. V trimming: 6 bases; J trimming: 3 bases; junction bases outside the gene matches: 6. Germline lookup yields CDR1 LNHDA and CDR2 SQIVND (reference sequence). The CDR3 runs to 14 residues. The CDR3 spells CASSVGTKTDTQYF. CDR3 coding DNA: TGTGCCAGTAGCGTTGGGACTAAGACAGATACGCAGTATTTT.

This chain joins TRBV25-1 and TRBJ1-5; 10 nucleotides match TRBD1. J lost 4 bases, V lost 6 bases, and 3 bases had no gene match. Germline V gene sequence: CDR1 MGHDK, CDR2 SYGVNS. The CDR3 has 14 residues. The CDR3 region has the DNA TGTGCCAGCAGGGGACAGGGGTTTAATCAGCCCCAGCATTTT. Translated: CASRGQGFNQPQHF.

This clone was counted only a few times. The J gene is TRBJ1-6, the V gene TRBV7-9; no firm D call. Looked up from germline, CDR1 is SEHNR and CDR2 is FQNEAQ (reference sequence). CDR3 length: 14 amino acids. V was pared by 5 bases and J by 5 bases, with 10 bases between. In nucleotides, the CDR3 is TGTGCCAGCAGCCCCACACAAAATAATTCACCCCTCCACTTT. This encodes CASSPTQNNSPLHF.

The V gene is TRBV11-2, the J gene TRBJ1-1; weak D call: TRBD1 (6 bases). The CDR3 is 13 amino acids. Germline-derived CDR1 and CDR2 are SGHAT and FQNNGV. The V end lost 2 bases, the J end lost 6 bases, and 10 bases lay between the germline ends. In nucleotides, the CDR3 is TGTGCCAGCAGCTTACTACAGGGAGCTGAAGCTTTCTTT. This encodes CASSLLQGAEAFF.

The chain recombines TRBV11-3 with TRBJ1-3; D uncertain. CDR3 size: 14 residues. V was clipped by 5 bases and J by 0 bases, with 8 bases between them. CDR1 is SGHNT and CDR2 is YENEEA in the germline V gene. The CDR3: CASSNEYSGNTIYF. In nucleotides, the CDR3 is TGTGCCAGCAGCAACGAGTACTCTGGAAACACCATATATTTT.

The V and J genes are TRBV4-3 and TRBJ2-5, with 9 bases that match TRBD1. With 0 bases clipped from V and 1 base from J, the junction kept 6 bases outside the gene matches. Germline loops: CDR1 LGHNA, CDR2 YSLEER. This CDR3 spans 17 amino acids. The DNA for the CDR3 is TGCGCCAGCAGCCAAGATTGGACAGGGGAAGTCCAAGAGACCCAGTACTTC. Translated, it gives CASSQDWTGEVQETQYF.

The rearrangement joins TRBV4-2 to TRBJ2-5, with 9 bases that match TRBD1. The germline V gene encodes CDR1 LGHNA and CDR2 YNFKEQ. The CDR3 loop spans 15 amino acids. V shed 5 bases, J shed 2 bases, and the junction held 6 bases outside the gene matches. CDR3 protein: CASSFPGQGQETQYF. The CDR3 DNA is TGTGCCAGCAGCTTTCCGGGACAGGGACAAGAGACCCAGTACTTC.

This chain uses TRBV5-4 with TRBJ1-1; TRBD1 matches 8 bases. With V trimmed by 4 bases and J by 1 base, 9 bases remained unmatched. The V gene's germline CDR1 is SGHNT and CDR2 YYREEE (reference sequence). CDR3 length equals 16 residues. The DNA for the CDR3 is TGTGCCAGCAGCCCCCAGGACAGGGTATGGAACACTGAAGCTTTCTTT. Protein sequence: CASSPQDRVWNTEAFF.

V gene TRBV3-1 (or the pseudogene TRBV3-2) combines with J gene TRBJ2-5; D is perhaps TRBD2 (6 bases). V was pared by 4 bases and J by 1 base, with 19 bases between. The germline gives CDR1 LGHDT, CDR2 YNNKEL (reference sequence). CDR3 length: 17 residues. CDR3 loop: CASSPAWLARIQETQYF. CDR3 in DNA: TGTGCCAGCAGCCCTGCCTGGCTAGCGAGGATCCAAGAGACCCAGTACTTC.

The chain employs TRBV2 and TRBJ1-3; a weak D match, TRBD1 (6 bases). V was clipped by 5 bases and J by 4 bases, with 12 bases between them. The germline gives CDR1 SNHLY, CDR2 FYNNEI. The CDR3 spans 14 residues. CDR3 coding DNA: TGTGCCAGCAGTCCGACAGGCGTGGGAAACACCATATATTTT. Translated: CASSPTGVGNTIYF.

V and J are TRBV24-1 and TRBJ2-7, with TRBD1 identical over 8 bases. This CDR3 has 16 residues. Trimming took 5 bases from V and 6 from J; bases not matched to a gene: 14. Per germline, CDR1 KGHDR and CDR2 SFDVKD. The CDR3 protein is CATSGDRGGIKGEQYV. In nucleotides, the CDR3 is TGTGCCACCAGTGGCGACAGGGGTGGTATAAAGGGCGAGCAGTACGTC.

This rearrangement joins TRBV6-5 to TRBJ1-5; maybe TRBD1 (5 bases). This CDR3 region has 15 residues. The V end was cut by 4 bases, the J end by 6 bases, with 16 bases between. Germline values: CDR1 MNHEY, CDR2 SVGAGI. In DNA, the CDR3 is TGTGCCAGCAGTTTGGCTCAGGGCGGAAGTCAGCCCCAGCATTTT. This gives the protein CASSLAQGGSQPQHF.

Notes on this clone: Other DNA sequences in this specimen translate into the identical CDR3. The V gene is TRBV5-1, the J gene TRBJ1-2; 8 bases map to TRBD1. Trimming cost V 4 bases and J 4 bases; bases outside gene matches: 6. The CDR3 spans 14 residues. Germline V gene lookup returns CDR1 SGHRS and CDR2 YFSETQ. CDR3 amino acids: CASSPGQGGYGYTF. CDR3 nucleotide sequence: TGCGCCAGCAGCCCCGGACAGGGTGGCTATGGCTACACCTTC.

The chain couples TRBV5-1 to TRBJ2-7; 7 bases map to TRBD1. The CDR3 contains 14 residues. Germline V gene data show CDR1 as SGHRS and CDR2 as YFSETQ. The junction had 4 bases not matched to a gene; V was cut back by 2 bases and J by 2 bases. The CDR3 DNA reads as TGCGCCAGCAGCTTTACAGGGGATCCCTACGAGCAGTACGTC. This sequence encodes CASSFTGDPYEQYV.

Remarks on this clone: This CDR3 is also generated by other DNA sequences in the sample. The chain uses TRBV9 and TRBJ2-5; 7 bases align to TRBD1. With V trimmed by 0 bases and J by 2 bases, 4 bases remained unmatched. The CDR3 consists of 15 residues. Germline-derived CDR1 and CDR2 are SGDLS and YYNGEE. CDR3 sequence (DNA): TGTGCCAGCAGCGTAGACGGCAGGGGGCAAGAGACCCAGTACTTC. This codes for CASSVDGRGQETQYF.